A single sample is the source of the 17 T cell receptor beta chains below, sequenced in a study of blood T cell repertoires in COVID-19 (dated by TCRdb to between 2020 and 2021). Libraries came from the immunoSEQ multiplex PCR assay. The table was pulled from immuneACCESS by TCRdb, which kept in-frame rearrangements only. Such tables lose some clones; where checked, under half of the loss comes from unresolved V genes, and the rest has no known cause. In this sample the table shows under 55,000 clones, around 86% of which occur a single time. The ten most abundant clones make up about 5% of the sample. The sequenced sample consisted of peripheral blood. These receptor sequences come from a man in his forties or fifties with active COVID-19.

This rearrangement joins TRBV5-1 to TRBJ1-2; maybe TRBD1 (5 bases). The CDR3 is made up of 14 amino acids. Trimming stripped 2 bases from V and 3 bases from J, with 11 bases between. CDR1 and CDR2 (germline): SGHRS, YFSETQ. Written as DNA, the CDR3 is TGCGCCAGCAGCTTAGGCAGGGTGGACTATGGCTACACCTTC. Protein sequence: CASSLGRVDYGYTF.

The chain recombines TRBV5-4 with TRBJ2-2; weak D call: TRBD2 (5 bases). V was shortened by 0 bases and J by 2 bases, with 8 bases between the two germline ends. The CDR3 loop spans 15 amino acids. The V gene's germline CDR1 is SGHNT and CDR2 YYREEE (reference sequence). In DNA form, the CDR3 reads TGTGCCAGCAGCTTGGCCGGACTCAACACCGGGGAGCTGTTTTTT. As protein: CASSLAGLNTGELFF.

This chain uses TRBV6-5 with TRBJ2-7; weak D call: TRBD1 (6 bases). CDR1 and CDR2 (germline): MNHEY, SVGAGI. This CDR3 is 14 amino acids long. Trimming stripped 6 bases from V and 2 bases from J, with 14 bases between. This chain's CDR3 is CASRTGTQTYEQYF. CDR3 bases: TGTGCCAGCAGAACCGGGACACAAACCTACGAGCAGTACTTC.

The CDR3 reads CASRPLAGEGDTQYF. The CDR3 DNA sequence: TGCGCCAGCAGGCCACTAGCGGGAGAGGGAGATACGCAGTATTTT. The V call is TRBV5-1, the J call TRBJ2-3; 11 nucleotides match TRBD2. Germline trimming cut 5 bases from V and 5 bases from J; bases unmatched to any gene: 7. The CDR3 is made up of 15 amino acids. CDR1 SGHRS and CDR2 YFSETQ come from the germline V gene.

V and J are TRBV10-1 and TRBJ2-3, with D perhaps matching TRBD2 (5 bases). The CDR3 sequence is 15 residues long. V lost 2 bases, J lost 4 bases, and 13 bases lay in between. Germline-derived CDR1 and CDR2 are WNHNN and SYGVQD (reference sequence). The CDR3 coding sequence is TGCGCCAGCAGTGAGGGGGAGTCTGTCGCAGATACGCAGTATTTT. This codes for CASSEGESVADTQYF.

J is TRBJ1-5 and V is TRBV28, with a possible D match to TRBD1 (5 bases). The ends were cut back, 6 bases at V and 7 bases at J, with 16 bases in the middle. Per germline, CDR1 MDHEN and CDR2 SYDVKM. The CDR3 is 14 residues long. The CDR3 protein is CASRLIRGFQPQHF. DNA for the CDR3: TGTGCCAGCAGACTAATTAGGGGTTTCCAGCCCCAGCATTTT.

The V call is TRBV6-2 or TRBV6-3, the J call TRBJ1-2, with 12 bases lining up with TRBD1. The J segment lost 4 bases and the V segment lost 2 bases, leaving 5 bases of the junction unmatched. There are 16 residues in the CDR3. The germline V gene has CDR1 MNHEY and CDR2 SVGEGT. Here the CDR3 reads CASSYGRGQGAYGYTF. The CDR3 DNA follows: TGTGCCAGCAGTTACGGCCGGGGACAGGGGGCCTATGGCTACACCTTC.

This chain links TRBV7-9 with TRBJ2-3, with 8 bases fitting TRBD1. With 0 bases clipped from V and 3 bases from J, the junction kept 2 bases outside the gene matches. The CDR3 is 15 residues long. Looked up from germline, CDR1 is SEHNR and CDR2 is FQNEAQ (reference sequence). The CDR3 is CASSLAQGATDTQYF. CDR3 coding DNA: TGTGCCAGCAGCTTAGCCCAGGGGGCAACAGATACGCAGTATTTT.

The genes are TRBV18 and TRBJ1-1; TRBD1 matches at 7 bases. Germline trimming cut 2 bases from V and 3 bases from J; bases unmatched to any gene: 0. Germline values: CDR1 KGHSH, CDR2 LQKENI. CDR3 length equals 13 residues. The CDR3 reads CASSPGQDTEAFF. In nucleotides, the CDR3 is TGTGCCAGCTCACCAGGACAGGACACTGAAGCTTTCTTT.

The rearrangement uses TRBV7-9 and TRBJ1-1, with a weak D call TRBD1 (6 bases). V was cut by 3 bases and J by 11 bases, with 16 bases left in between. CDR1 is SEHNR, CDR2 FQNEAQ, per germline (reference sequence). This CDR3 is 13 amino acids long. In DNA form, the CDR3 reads TGTGCCAGCAGCTTGCTACAGGGTGCCAGGGCTTTCTTT. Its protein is CASSLLQGARAFF.

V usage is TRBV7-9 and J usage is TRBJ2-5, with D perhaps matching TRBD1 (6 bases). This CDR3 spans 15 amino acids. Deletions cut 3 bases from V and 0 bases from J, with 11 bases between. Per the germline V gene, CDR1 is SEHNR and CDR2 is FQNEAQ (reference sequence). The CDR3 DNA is TGTGCCAGCAGCTTTACGCAGGGGTACCAAGAGACCCAGTACTTC. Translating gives CASSFTQGYQETQYF.

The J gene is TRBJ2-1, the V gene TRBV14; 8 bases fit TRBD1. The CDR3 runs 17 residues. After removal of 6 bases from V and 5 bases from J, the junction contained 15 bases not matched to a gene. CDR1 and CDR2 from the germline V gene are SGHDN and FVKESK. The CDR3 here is CASRRWTGRIGNNEQFF. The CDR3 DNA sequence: TGTGCCAGCAGACGCTGGACAGGGCGGATTGGGAACAATGAGCAGTTCTTC.

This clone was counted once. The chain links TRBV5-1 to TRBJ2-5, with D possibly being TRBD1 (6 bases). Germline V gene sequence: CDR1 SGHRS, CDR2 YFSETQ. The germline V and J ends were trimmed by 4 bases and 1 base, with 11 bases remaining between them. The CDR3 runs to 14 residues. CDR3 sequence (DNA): TGCGCCAGCAGCAACGACAGGCGCCAAGAGACCCAGTACTTC. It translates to CASSNDRRQETQYF.

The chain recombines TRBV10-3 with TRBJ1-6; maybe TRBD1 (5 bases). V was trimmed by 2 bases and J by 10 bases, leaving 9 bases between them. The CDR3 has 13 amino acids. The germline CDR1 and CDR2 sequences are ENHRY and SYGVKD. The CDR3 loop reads CAISEQGGSPLHF. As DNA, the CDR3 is TGTGCCATCAGTGAGCAGGGAGGATCACCCCTCCACTTT.

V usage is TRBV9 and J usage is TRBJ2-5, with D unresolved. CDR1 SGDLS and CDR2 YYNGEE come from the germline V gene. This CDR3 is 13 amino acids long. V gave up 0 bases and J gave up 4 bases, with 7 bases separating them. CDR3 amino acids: CASSVGSRETQYF. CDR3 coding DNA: TGTGCCAGCAGCGTAGGGAGCCGAGAGACCCAGTACTTC.

The CDR3 coding sequence is TGTGCCAGTAGTTCTCGGGACAGCTCTGGAAACACCATATATTTT. Translating it yields CASSSRDSSGNTIYF. V and J are TRBV19 and TRBJ1-3, with TRBD1 matching over 7 bases. V gave up 5 bases and J gave up 0 bases; unmatched junction bases: 4. The CDR3 totals 15 residues. Germline V lookup: CDR1 LNHDA, CDR2 SQIVND (reference sequence).

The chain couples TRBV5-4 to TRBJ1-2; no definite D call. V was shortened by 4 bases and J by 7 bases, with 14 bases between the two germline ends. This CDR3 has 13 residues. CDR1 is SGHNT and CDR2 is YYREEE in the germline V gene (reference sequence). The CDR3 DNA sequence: TGTGCCAGCAGCCTCCCGTATTCGGGTGGCTACACCTTC. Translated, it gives CASSLPYSGGYTF.